This TCR beta chain came from a study of blood T cell repertoires in COVID-19. Libraries were prepared by immunoSEQ multiplex PCR; TCRdb keeps only in-frame clonotypes and omits some of them. This sample carries a few hundred thousand clones, more than 85% of them seen once, and the ten largest clones take around 0.86%. The sequencing input was PBMCs or T cells enriched from blood (not recorded which). The receptor's source is a woman aged 40-49 years who had been exposed to COVID-19.

CDR3 coding DNA: TGCGCCAGCAGCCGGGAGGCGGCGGCCTCTGGAAACACCATATATTTT. Translation gives CASSREAAASGNTIYF. V gene TRBV5-1 combines with J gene TRBJ1-3; D uncertain. The V end was cut by 4 bases, the J end by 0 bases, with 14 bases between. The CDR3 sequence is 16 residues long. Germline CDR1 SGHRS, CDR2 YFSETQ.